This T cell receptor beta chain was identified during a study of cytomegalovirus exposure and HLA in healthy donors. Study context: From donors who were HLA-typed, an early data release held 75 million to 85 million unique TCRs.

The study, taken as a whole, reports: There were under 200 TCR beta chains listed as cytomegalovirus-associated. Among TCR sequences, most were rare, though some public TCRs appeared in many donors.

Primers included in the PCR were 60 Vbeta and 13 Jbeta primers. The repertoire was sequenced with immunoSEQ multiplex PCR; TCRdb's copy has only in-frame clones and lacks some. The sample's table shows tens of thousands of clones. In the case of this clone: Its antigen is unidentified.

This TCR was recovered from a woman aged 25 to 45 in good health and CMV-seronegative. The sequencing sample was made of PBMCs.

CDR3 coding DNA: TGTGCCAGCAGTTCGGGTATGAACACTGAAGCTTTCTTT. Translation: CASSSGMNTEAFF. The chain carries TRBV27 and TRBJ1-1, with D hard to call. Germline loops: CDR1 MNHEY, CDR2 SMNVEV (reference sequence). The CDR3 runs 13 residues. The ends were cut back, 4 bases at V and 0 bases at J, with 6 bases in the middle.